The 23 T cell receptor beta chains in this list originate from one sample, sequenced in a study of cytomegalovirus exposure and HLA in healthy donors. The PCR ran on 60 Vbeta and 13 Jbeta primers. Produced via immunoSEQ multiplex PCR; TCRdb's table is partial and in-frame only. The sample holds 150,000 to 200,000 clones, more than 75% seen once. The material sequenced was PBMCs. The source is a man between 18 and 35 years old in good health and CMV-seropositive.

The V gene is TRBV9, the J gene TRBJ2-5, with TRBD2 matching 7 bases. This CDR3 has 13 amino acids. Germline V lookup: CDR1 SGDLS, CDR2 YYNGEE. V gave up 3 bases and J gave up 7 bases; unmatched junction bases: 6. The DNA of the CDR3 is TGTGCCAGCAGCGGGGGGGGAGGGATGACCCAGTACTTC. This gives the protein CASSGGGGMTQYF.

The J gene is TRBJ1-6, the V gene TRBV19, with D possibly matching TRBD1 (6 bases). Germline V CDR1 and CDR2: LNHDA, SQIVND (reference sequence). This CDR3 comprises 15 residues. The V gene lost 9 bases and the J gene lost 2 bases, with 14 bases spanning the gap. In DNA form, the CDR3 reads TGTGCCAGCAGGACACAGGGTACCTATAATTCACCCCTCCACTTT. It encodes CASRTQGTYNSPLHF.

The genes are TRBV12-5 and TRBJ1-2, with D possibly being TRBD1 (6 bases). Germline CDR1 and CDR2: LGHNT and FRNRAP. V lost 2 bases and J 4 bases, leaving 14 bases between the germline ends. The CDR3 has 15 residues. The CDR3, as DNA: TGTGCTAGTGGTTTGTTGTCAGGGGCCCCCTATGGCTACACCTTC. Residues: CASGLLSGAPYGYTF.

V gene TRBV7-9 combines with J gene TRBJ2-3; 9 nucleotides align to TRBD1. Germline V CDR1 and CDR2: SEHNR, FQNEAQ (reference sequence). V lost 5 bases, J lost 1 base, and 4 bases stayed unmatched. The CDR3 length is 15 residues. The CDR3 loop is CASSQTGGGTDTQYF. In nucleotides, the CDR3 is TGTGCCAGCAGCCAGACAGGGGGTGGCACAGATACGCAGTATTTT.

CDR3 in amino acids: CASSQFQGQLNYGYTF. The CDR3 DNA reads as TGCGCCAGCAGCCAATTCCAAGGACAGCTTAACTATGGCTACACCTTC. This sequence joins TRBV4-1 and TRBJ1-2; a weak D match, TRBD1 (6 bases). The V end lost 2 bases, the J end lost 1 base, and 14 bases lay between the germline ends. The length of the CDR3 is 16 residues. Looked up from germline, CDR1 is MGHRA and CDR2 is YSYEKL.

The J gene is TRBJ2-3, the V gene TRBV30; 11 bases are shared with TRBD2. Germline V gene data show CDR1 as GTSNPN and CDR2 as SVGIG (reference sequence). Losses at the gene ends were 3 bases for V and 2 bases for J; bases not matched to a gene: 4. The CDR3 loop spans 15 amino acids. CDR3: CAWSASGGNTDTQYF. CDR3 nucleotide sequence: TGTGCCTGGAGCGCTAGCGGGGGGAACACAGATACGCAGTATTTT.

The CDR3 bases are TGTGCCAGCAGTTCGCTGCTAACCGGGGGTACCGGGGAGCTGTTTTTT. It translates to CASSSLLTGGTGELFF. The V call is TRBV6-5, the J call TRBJ2-2, with a weak D call TRBD2 (6 bases). This CDR3 region has 16 residues. Germline CDR1 and CDR2: MNHEY and SVGAGI. V was pared by 4 bases and J by 5 bases, with 17 bases between.

CDR3 DNA sequence: TGTGCCAGCAGCTTAGGGGGGCTTGGGGAAAAACTGTTTTTT. Encoded protein: CASSLGGLGEKLFF. The J gene is TRBJ1-4, the V gene TRBV7-8; maybe TRBD1 (6 bases). From germline, CDR1 is SGHVS and CDR2 FQNEAQ. Trimming removed 1 base at V and 8 bases at J, with 11 bases between. This CDR3 has 14 amino acids.

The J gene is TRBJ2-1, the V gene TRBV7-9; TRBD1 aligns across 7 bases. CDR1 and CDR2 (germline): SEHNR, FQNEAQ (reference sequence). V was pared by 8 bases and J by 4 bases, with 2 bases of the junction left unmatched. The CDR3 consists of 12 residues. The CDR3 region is CASATGYNEQFF. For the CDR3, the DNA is TGTGCCAGCGCGACAGGGTACAATGAGCAGTTCTTC.

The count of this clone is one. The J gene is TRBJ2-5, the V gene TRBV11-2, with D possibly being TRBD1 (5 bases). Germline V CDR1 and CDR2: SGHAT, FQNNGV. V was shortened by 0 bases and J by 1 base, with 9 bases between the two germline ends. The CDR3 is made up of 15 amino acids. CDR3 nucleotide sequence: TGTGCCAGCAGCTTAGATTTTACAGGCCAAGAGACCCAGTACTTC. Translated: CASSLDFTGQETQYF.

CDR3 nucleotide sequence: TGTGCCAGCTCACCAGGTTCAGGGGGCACTGAAGCTTTCTTT. The encoded protein is CASSPGSGGTEAFF. The chain employs TRBV18 and TRBJ1-1, with 7 bases identical to TRBD1. Germline CDR1 and CDR2: KGHSH and LQKENI. The CDR3 totals 14 residues. J lost 4 bases, V lost 2 bases, and 4 bases had no gene match.

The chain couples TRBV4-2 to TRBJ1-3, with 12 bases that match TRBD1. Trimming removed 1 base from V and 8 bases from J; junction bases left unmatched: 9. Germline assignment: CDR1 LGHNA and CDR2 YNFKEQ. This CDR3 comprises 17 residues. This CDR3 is CASSQAMGQGASDTIYF. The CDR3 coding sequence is TGTGCCAGCAGCCAAGCGATGGGACAGGGGGCTTCGGACACCATATATTTT.

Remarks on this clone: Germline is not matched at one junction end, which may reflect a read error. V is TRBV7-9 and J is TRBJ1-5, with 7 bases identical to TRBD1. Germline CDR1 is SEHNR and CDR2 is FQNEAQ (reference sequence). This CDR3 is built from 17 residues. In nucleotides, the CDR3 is TGTTCCAGCAGCTCCACGAGGGGACAGAATAGCAATCAGCCCCAGCATTTT. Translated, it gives CSSSSTRGQNSNQPQHF. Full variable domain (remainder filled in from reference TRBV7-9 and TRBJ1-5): DTGVSQNPRHKITKRGQNVTFRCDPISEHNRLYWYRQTLGQGPEFLTYFQNEAQLEKSRLLSDRFSAERPKGSFSTLEIQRTEQGDSAMYLCSSSSTRGQNSNQPQHFGDGTRLSIL.

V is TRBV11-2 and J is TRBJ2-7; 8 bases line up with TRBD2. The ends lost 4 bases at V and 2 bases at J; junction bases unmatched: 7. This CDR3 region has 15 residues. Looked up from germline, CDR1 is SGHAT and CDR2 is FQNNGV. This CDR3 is CASSSTPGGAYEQYF. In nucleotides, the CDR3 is TGTGCCAGCAGCTCGACTCCCGGGGGGGCCTACGAGCAGTACTTC.

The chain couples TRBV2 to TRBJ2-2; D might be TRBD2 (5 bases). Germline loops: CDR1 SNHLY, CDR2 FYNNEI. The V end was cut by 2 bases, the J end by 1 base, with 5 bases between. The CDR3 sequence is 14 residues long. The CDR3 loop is CASSESGNTGELFF. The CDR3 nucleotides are TGTGCCAGCAGTGAAAGCGGGAACACCGGGGAGCTGTTTTTT.

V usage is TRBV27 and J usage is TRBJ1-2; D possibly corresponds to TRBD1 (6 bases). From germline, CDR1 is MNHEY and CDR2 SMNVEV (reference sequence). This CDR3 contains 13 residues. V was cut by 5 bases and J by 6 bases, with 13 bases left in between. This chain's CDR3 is CASSNPTGHGYTF. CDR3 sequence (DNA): TGTGCCAGCAGTAACCCTACAGGGCATGGCTACACCTTC.

CDR3 in DNA: TGTGCCAGCAGCTCCTCGACAGGGAAAGAGTATGGCTACACCTTC. This codes for CASSSSTGKEYGYTF. This chain links TRBV9 with TRBJ1-2; 7 positions agree with TRBD1. CDR1 is SGDLS, CDR2 YYNGEE, per germline. The J segment lost 5 bases and the V segment lost 4 bases, leaving 11 bases of the junction unmatched. The CDR3 totals 15 residues.

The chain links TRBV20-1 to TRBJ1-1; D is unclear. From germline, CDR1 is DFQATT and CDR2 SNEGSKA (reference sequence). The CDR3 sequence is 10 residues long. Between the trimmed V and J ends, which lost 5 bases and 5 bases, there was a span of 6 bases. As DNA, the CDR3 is TGCAGTGCTCTACGGACTGAAGCTTTCTTT. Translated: CSALRTEAFF.

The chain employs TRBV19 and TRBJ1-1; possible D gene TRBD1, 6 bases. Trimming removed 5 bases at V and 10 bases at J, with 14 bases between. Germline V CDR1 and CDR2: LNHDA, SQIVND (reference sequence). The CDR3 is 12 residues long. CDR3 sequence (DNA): TGTGCCAGTAGTCCCCAGGGGTGGGGAGCTTTCTTT. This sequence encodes CASSPQGWGAFF.

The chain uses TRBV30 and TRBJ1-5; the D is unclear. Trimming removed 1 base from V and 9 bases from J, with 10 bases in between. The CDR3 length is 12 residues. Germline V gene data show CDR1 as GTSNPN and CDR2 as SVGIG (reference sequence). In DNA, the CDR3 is TGTGCCTGGAGTGACGCGGTCCGGCCCCAGCATTTT. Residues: CAWSDAVRPQHF.

The DNA for the CDR3 is TGTGCCAGCAGTCTTGAGGGGGGGAGCGCTGAAGCTTTCTTT. It yields the protein CASSLEGGSAEAFF. The chain has TRBV13 and TRBJ1-1; maybe TRBD1 (6 bases). From germline, CDR1 is PRHDT and CDR2 FYEKMQ (reference sequence). The CDR3 totals 14 residues. Trimming took 6 bases from V and 6 from J, leaving 17 bases between them.

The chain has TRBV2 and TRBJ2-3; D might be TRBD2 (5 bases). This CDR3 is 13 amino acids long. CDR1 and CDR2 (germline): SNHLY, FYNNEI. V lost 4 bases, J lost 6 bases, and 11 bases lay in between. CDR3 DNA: TGTGCCAGCAGTGCGGAGGCTAACGATACGCAGTATTTT. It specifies CASSAEANDTQYF.

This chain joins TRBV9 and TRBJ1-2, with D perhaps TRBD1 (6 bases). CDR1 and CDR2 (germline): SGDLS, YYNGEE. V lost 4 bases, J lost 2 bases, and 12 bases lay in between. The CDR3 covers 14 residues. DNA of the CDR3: TGTGCCAGCAGCCTAGGGGGGGGCAACTATGGCTACACCTTC. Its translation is CASSLGGGNYGYTF.